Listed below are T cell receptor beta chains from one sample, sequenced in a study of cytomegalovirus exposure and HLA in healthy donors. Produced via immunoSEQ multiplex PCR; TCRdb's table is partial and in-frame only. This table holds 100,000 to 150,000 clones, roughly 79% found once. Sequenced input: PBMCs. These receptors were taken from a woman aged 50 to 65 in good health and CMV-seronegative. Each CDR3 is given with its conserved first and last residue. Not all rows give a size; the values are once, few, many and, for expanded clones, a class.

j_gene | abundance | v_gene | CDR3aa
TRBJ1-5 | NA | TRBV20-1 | CPRRLNQPQHF
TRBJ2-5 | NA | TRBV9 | CASEREGGETQYF
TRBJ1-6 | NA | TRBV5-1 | CASSLGGRVNSPLHF
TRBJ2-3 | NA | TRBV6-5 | CASSRLAGGQYF
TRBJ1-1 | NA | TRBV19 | CASSGTGFKMNTEAFF
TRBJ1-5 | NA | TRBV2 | CASSEVRGEWPQHF
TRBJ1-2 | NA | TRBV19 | CATQPRDRGYGYTF
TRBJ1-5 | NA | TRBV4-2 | CASSQEGQYNQPQHF
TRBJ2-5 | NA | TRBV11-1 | CASSETGTSDPIRYF
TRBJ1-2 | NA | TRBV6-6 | CASSPGQGNYGYTF
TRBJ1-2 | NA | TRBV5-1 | CASSPRTVNYGYTF
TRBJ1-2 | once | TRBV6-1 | CASSGLNYGYPF
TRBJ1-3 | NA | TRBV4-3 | CASSQDLEGGNTIYF
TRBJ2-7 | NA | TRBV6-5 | CASSGPGLPVEQYF
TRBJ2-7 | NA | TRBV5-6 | CASSPSPSGRAYEQYF
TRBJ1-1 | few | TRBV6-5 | CASSYSAENTEAFF
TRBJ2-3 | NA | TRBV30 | CAWNPLYGLTDTQYF
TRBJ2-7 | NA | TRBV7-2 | CASSFSASGVSYEQYF
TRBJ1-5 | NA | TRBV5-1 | CASSPRRTGSDQPQHF
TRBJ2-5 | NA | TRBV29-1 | CSVTGLGVETQYF
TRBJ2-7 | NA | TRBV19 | CASSRRDTLYEQYF
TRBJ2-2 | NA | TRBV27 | CASRKGRALAGELFF
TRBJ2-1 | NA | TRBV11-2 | CASSQGTSGRGGSYNEQFF
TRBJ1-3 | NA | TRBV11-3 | CASCFGTGVGGNTIYF
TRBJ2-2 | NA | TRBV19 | CASSISFGFWQGAYGELFF
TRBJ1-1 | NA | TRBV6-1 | CASSEIRQAEAFF
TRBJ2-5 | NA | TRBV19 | CASSIRFQETQYF
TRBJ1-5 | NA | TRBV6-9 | CASSYRTGEDQPQHF
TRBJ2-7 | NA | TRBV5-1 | CASSRRDREDEQYF
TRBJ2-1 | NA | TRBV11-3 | CASAPGSNEQFF
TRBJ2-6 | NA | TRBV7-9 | CASSLPRVTGANVLTF
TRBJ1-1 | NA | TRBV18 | CASSPGQTRETEAFF
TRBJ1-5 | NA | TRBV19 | CASSIDAPGQQIGSNQPQHF
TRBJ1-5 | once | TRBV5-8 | CASSLRSSNQPQHF
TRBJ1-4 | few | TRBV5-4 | CASSNQQGVGEKLFF
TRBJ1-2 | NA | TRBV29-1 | CSVGQTGASLGYTF
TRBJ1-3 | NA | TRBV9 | CASSPFPGGKTEGNTIYF
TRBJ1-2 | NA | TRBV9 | CASSVTLAGADGYTF
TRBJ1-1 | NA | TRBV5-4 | CASSLGTGGASTEAFF
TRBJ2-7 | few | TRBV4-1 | CASSRGLAGGGAEQYF
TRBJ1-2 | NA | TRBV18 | CASSSAGTGNYGYTF
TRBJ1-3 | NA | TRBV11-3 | CASSYGTEGNTIYF
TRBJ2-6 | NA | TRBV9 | CASSAAGGSGANVLTF
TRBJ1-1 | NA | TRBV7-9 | CASSFSGMNTEAFF
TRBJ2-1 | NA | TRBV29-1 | CSVRRVGGYNEQFF
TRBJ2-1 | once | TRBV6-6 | CASSPIAGDGEQFF
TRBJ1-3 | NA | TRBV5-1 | CASSLTKRANSGNTIYF
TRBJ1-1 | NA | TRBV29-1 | CSVGQGVGTEAFF
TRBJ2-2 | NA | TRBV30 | CAWSSAGVNTGELFF
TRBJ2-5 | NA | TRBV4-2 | CASRGAGVKTQYF
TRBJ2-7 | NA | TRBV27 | CASSFTGMSSYEQYF